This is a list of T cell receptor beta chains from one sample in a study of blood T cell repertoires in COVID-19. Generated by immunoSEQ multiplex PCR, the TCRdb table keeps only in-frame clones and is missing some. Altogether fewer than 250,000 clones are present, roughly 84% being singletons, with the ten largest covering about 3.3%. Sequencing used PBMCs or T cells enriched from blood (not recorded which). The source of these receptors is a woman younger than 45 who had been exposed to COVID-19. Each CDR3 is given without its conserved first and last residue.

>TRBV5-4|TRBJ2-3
ASSLVRGALTDTQY
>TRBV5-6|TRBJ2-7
ASSLGKGTYEQY
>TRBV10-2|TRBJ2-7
ASSDWGQIKGREQY
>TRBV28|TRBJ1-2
ASSTLQGSSRGYT
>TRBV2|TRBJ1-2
ASSVLGATYGYT
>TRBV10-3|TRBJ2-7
AISESGGNGYEQY
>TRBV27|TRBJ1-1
ASSVSPGVVATKAF
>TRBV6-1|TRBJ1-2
ASSEDPTGVYGYT
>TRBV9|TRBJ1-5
ASSADRVDQPQH
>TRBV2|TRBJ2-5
ASSATSLSETQY
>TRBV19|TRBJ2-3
ATTDGGGTDTQY
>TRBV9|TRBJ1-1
ASSYRGLNTEAF
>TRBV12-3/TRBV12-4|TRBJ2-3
ASSPRDTEY
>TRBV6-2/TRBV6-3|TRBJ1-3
ASSSPGNTIY
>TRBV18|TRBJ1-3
ASSPGTGLLGNTIY
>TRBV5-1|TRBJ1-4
ASSLVQGGTNEKLF
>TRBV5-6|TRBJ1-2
ASSPTAGGSYGYT
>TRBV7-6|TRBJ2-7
ASSSFRGASYEQY
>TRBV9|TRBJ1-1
ASSVSLTVNTEAF
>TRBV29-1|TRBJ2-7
SVVRDEQY
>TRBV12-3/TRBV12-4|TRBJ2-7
ASSLIGGGEQY
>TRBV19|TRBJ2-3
ASSIDSYTQY
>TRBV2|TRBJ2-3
ASRLYRGLTDTQY
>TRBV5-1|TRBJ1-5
ASSLTGGQPQH